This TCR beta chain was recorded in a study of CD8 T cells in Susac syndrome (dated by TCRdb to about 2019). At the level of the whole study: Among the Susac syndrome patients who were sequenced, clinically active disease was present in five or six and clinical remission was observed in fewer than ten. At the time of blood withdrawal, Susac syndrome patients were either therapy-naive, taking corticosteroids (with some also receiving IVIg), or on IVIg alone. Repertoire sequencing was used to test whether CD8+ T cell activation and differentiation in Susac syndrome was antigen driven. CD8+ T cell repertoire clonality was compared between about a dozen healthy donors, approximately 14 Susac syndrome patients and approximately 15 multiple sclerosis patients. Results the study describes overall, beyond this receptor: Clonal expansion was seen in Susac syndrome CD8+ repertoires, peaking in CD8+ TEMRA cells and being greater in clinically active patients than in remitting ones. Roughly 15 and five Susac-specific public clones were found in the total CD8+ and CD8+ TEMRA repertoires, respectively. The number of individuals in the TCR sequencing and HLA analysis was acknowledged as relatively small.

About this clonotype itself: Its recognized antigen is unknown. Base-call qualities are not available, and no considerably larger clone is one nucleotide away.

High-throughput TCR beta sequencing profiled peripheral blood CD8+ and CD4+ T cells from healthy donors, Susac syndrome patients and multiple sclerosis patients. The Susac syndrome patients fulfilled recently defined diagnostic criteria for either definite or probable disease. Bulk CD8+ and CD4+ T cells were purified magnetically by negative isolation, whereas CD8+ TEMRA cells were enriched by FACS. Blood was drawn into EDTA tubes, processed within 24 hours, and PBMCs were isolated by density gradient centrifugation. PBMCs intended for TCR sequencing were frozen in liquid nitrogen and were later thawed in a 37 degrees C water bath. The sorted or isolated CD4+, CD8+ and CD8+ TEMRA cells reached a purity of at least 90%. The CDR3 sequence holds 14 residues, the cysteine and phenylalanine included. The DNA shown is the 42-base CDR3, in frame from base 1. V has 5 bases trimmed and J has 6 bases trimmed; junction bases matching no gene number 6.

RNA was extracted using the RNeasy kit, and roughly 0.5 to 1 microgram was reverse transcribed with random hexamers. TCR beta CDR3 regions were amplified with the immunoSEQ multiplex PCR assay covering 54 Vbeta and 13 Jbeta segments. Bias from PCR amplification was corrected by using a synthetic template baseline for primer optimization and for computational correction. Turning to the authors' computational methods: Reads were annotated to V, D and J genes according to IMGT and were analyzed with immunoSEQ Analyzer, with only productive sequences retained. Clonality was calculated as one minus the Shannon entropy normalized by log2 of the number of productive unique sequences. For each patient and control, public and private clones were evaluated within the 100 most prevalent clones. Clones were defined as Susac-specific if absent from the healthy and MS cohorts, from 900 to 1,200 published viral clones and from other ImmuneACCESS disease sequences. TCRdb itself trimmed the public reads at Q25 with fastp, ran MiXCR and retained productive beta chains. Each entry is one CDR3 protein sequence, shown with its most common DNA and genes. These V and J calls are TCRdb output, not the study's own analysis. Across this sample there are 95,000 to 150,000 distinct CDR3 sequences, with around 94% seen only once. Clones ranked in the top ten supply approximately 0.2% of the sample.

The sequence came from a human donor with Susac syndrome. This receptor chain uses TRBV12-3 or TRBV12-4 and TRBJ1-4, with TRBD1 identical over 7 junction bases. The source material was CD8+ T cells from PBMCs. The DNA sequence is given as TGTGCCAGCAGTGACAGGGCCATGGATGAAAAACTGTTTTTT. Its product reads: CASSDRAMDEKLFF.